These 25 T cell receptor beta chains came from one sample sequenced in a study of blood T cells in healthy people across ages. Then a second PCR, running roughly 7 to 11 cycles, was carried out with a sample-barcoded 5' primer and a J-beta primer mix. TCRdb re-derived calls from the 5' RACE reads in MiXCR, one entry per CDR3 protein. The sample consists of some 1.5 million distinct CDR3 sequences, about 30% of them appearing once. The specimen sequenced was blood. These receptors were collected from a woman aged 30 to 39 in good health.

J is TRBJ1-4 and V is TRBV20-1; D is uncertain. The CDR3 runs to 14 residues. The V gene's germline CDR1 is DFQATT and CDR2 SNEGSKA (reference sequence). V was clipped by 7 bases and J by 3 bases, with 15 bases between them. CDR3 coding DNA: TGCAGTGTTACGCGGCAAGGGTCTAATGAAAAACTGTTTTTT. Residues: CSVTRQGSNEKLFF.

This clonotype was seen at least ten times. The chain uses TRBV18 and TRBJ2-5; 7 positions agree with TRBD2. V lost 2 bases to trimming and J lost 6 bases; unmatched junction nucleotides: 6. Per the germline V gene, CDR1 is KGHSH and CDR2 is LQKENI. This CDR3 has 14 residues. The CDR3 region has the DNA TGTGCCAGCTCACCAGGACTAGGAGAGAAGACCCAGTACTTC. Protein: CASSPGLGEKTQYF.

For this clonotype: A much bigger clone sits one base away, suggesting this may be a read error. The gene calls are TRBV6-5 and TRBJ2-5; no reliable D call. TRBJ2-7 explains the end of the DNA better; the J call may be wrong. The CDR3 loop spans 14 amino acids. The germline CDR1 and CDR2 sequences are MNHEY and SVGAGI. CDR3 nucleotides: TGTGCCAGCAGTTACCGAAGGGAAGCCAACGAGCAGTACTTC. The encoded protein is CASSYRREANEQYF.

This rearrangement joins TRBV6-6 to TRBJ2-7, with TRBD2 matching 9 bases. CDR3 length equals 14 residues. Germline V CDR1 and CDR2: MNHNY, SVGAGI (reference sequence). The V gene end was trimmed by 7 bases and the J gene end by 0 bases; junction bases not matched to a gene: 4. In DNA, the CDR3 is TGTGCCAGCACCTGTAGCGGGAGCTCCTACGAGCAGTACTTC. It is translated as CASTCSGSSYEQYF.

The chain joins TRBV6-2 or TRBV6-3 to TRBJ2-1; D not certain. Matching the DNA end better, TRBJ2-7 makes the J call doubtful. The CDR3 has 15 amino acids. Germline CDR1 MNHEY, CDR2 SVGEGT. CDR3 in DNA: TGTGCCAGCAGTTACTTAGATACTACCTACAATGAGCAGTACTTC. Translated, it gives CASSYLDTTYNEQYF.

This clonotype was observed a handful of times. The genes are TRBV5-1 and TRBJ2-1; 8 nucleotides agree with TRBD1. The V gene's germline CDR1 is SGHRS and CDR2 YFSETQ. The CDR3 loop spans 16 amino acids. With V trimmed by 2 bases and J by 6 bases, 10 bases remained unmatched. This chain's CDR3 is CASSFRTGRASNEQFF. The CDR3 DNA sequence: TGCGCCAGCAGCTTTAGGACAGGGCGGGCCAGCAATGAGCAGTTCTTC.

In its sample, this clonotype was seen many times. This sequence joins TRBV20-1 and TRBJ1-6; TRBD1 is a possible D gene (5 bases). The germline V and J ends were trimmed by 2 bases and 9 bases, with 14 bases remaining between them. The V gene's germline CDR1 is DFQATT and CDR2 SNEGSKA (reference sequence). The CDR3 extends over 14 amino acids. CDR3: CSARRGAVGSPLHF. Written as DNA, the CDR3 is TGCAGTGCTAGAAGGGGCGCAGTAGGTTCACCCCTCCACTTT.

This clonotype was observed a handful of times. The rearrangement uses TRBV5-6 and TRBJ2-1, with 8 bases fitting TRBD1. V shed 0 bases and J 7 bases; nucleotides not matched to a gene: 6. This CDR3 spans 15 amino acids. Germline lookup yields CDR1 SGHDT and CDR2 YYEEEE. The DNA for the CDR3 is TGTGCCAGCAGCTTGGTCCGACAGGGGTGGAATGAGCAGTTCTTC. This translates into CASSLVRQGWNEQFF.

This clonotype occurred a few times. The V and J genes are TRBV5-1 and TRBJ2-1; D is perhaps TRBD1 (6 bases). The CDR3 covers 15 residues. Germline CDR1 and CDR2: SGHRS and YFSETQ. V dropped 5 bases and J dropped 8 bases, with 20 bases sitting between them. This CDR3 reads CASRVGTLGRDEQFF. CDR3 DNA sequence: TGCGCCAGCAGGGTTGGGACACTGGGGCGAGATGAGCAGTTCTTC.

The genes are TRBV24-1 and TRBJ1-4; TRBD1 matches 7 bases. The germline gives CDR1 KGHDR, CDR2 SFDVKD. The V and J ends lost 8 bases and 0 bases, in that order; junction bases with no gene match: 8. CDR3 length: 16 residues. The DNA for the CDR3 is TGTGCCACCAACCCCAGGGGGTCACCAACTAATGAAAAACTGTTTTTT. Translating it yields CATNPRGSPTNEKLFF.

This rearrangement joins TRBV3-1 to TRBJ2-3; D is unresolved. Looked up from germline, CDR1 is LGHDT and CDR2 is YNNKEL (reference sequence). Trimming shortened V by 1 base and J by 5 bases, and 13 bases separated the two germline ends. The CDR3 extends over 15 amino acids. In nucleotides, the CDR3 is TGTGCCAGCAGCCAAGGGTCCCTAGTTAAAGATACGCAGTATTTT. It translates to CASSQGSLVKDTQYF.

This clonotype has only a few counts. CDR3 protein: CASSPLASYNEQYF. The CDR3 coding sequence is TGTGCCAGCTCCCCCCTAGCATCTTACAATGAGCAGTACTTC. This chain links TRBV18 with TRBJ2-4, with a possible D match to TRBD2 (5 bases). Trimming stripped 6 bases from V and 13 bases from J, with 22 bases between. The CDR3 loop spans 14 amino acids. Per the germline V gene, CDR1 is KGHSH and CDR2 is LQKENI.

This clonotype was seen many times. CDR3 nucleotides: TGTGCCAGCAGCTTGGGACAGGGGTATCCAAAGACCCAGTACTTC. Amino acids: CASSLGQGYPKTQYF. The chain has TRBV5-5 and TRBJ2-5; TRBD1 matches 8 bases. Germline values: CDR1 SGHKS, CDR2 YYEKEE (reference sequence). The CDR3 is made up of 15 amino acids. V trimming: 0 bases; J trimming: 6 bases; junction bases outside the gene matches: 7.

This clonotype has just a few counts. This rearrangement joins TRBV20-1 to TRBJ2-3, with 13 bases lining up with TRBD2. The CDR3 is 15 residues long. J lost 4 bases, V lost 6 bases, and 7 bases had no gene match. Germline loops: CDR1 DFQATT, CDR2 SNEGSKA (reference sequence). The CDR3 coding sequence is TGCAGTGCGAGGACTAGCGGGAGTGGGGCAGATACGCAGTATTTT. Its protein is CSARTSGSGADTQYF.

This chain links TRBV7-6 with TRBJ2-3, with TRBD2 matching over 7 bases. The germline V gene encodes CDR1 SGHVS and CDR2 FNYEAQ. Trimming at V came to 6 bases and at J to 5 bases, leaving 14 bases not matched to a gene. The length of the CDR3 is 16 residues. The CDR3 is CASSREAGEFLDTQYF. CDR3 nucleotide sequence: TGTGCCAGCAGTAGGGAGGCGGGAGAGTTTTTAGATACGCAGTATTTT.

The V call is TRBV7-2, the J call TRBJ2-5; TRBD2 agrees at 14 bases. V lost 3 bases to trimming and J lost 3 bases; unmatched junction nucleotides: 12. CDR1 and CDR2 from the germline V gene are SGHTA and FQGNSA. The CDR3 has 19 residues. Here the CDR3 reads CASSFRAGLAGDGEETQYF. The CDR3 bases are TGTGCCAGCAGCTTTAGGGCGGGACTAGCGGGAGACGGGGAAGAGACCCAGTACTTC.

The chain recombines TRBV6-5 with TRBJ1-2; D is unresolved. V was shortened by 2 bases and J by 7 bases, with 11 bases between the two germline ends. The germline gives CDR1 MNHEY, CDR2 SVGAGI. CDR3 length: 13 amino acids. CDR3 in amino acids: CASSYGETGGYTF. The DNA of the CDR3 is TGTGCCAGCAGTTACGGGGAGACGGGTGGCTACACCTTC.

The rearrangement uses TRBV2 and TRBJ2-7; no definite D call. Trimming removed 7 bases at V and 6 bases at J, with 13 bases between. The CDR3 has 12 amino acids. Germline V CDR1 and CDR2: SNHLY, FYNNEI. CDR3 residues: CASTVARGEQYF. In nucleotides, the CDR3 is TGTGCCAGCACAGTAGCCCGCGGCGAGCAGTACTTC.

This clonotype has only a few counts. The chain has TRBV12-3 or TRBV12-4 and TRBJ2-5; TRBD1 might be the D (5 bases). V was pared by 1 base and J by 1 base, with 10 bases between. The CDR3 contains 15 residues. DNA of the CDR3: TGTGCCAGCAGTTTAGTGGGGCGGTTCCAAGAGACCCAGTACTTC. Translated: CASSLVGRFQETQYF.

This sequence joins TRBV12-3 or TRBV12-4 and TRBJ1-2; D might be TRBD1 (5 bases). This CDR3 region has 16 residues. The V and J ends lost 4 bases and 0 bases respectively, with 15 bases between them. The CDR3 nucleotides read TGTGCCAGCAGTTCGCCCAGGGACTATCCTAACTATGGCTACACCTTC. It translates to CASSSPRDYPNYGYTF.

This clonotype was detected only once. The CDR3 nucleotides read TGTGCCAGCAGTTACTTGGCAGCGGGAGAGGGGGAGACCCAGTACTTC. Translation: CASSYLAAGEGETQYF. This chain connects TRBV6-5 to TRBJ2-5, with TRBD2 matching over 8 bases. The CDR3 contains 16 residues. J lost 5 bases, V lost 1 base, and 9 bases had no gene match. The germline V gene has CDR1 MNHEY and CDR2 SVGAGI.

This rearrangement joins TRBV28 to TRBJ1-4, with 7 bases matching TRBD1. This CDR3 is 19 amino acids long. Germline V gene data show CDR1 as MDHEN and CDR2 as SYDVKM. V gave up 1 base and J gave up 4 bases; unmatched junction bases: 15. DNA of the CDR3: TGTGCCAGCAGTTTATACTCCCCTGGAGGGGGCAGGGGTAATGAAAAACTGTTTTTT. It translates to CASSLYSPGGGRGNEKLFF.

This clonotype showed up just a few times. The V and J genes are TRBV5-1 and TRBJ2-2; D gene unclear. This CDR3 region has 14 residues. V lost 0 bases and J 3 bases, leaving 6 bases between the germline ends. Germline V gene data show CDR1 as SGHRS and CDR2 as YFSETQ. CDR3 amino acids: CASSLAYDTGELFF. CDR3 in DNA: TGCGCCAGCAGCTTGGCCTATGACACCGGGGAGCTGTTTTTT.

The V and J genes are TRBV25-1 and TRBJ2-7, with unresolved D. V gave up 2 bases and J gave up 7 bases, with 12 bases separating them. Germline CDR1 and CDR2: MGHDK and SYGVNS. The CDR3 runs to 13 residues. CDR3 in amino acids: CASSETDPGEQYF. CDR3 nucleotides: TGTGCCAGCAGTGAAACCGACCCCGGAGAGCAGTACTTC.

A few counts support this clonotype. The chain recombines TRBV5-1 with TRBJ2-3; D uncertain. V was trimmed by 5 bases and J by 1 base, leaving 14 bases between them. The CDR3 consists of 15 residues. Looked up from germline, CDR1 is SGHRS and CDR2 is YFSETQ. CDR3 amino acids: CASSSKGFGTDTQYF. The CDR3 DNA reads as TGCGCCAGCAGTTCTAAGGGTTTCGGCACAGATACGCAGTATTTT.